This T cell receptor (beta chain) was documented in a study of blood T cell repertoires in COVID-19. Study at large: Spain, Italy and the United States supplied samples that represented acute and convalescent COVID-19. Sample material is recorded as cDNA or gDNA derived from T cells, B-cell-depleted T cells, or PBMCs.

The CDR3 consists of 14 residues. Germline V CDR1 and CDR2: LNHNV, YYDKDF (reference sequence). The V gene lost 1 base and the J gene lost 4 bases, with 8 bases spanning the gap. Original handling: How many nucleated cells were present was estimated from reference gene primer amplification. Assay used: immunoSEQ multiplex PCR; TCRdb lists only in-frame clones, some missing. Clone size and V and J calls were adopted from that table, with D and trimming inferred from the DNA. Altogether approximately 140,000 clones are present, 75% to 90% being singletons, with the ten largest covering around 2.2%. The sequence derives from a man between 70 and 80 years old with acute or convalescent COVID-19. This chain joins TRBV15 and TRBJ1-3; D remains unclear. Material for sequencing was peripheral blood. In nucleotides, the CDR3 is TGTGCCACCAGCAGAGTCACACACGGAAACACCATATATTTT. Amino acids: CATSRVTHGNTIYF.